These T cell receptor beta chains were read from a single sample in a study of human T cells and chemical hapten exposure. Via MiXCR, TCRdb re-called the 5' RACE reads, giving one row per CDR3 protein. Of under 100,000 distinct CDR3 sequences in the sample, 15% were seen once. These receptors all stem from a female donor in good health. Both conserved end residues are part of each CDR3. Each record gives: clone size, V gene, J gene, D gene, CDR3 DNA, CDR3 protein. D genes are given only for firm matches. The size entry is marked missing in some rows and otherwise reads once, few, many or a size class.

medium-sized	TRBV12-3/TRBV12-4	TRBJ1-1	TRBD1	TGTGCCAGCAGTAAGCCGGGACAGGGGAACACTGAAGCTTTCTTT	CASSKPGQGNTEAFF
.	TRBV19	TRBJ1-2	TRBD1	TGTGCCAGTAGTACGGACAGGGCGGCCTATGGCTACACCTTC	CASSTDRAAYGYTF
.	TRBV7-9	TRBJ2-2	TRBD2	TGTGCCAGCAGCTTAGTGGGCGGGAGGAACACCGGGGAGCTGTTTTTT	CASSLVGGRNTGELFF
once	TRBV7-2	TRBJ2-3	TRBD2	TGTGCCAGCAGCTTAGTCGGGGGGGCCAGGCCAGATACGCAGTATTTT	CASSLVGGARPDTQYF
few	TRBV5-4	TRBJ2-7	TRBD1	TGTGCCAGCAGCTCCCCGGACAGGGGACTCGACTACGAGCAGTACTTC	CASSSPDRGLDYEQYF
few	TRBV4-2	TRBJ1-1	TRBD1	TGTGCCAGCAGCCAGGGACAGGAACTTGGCACTGAAGCTTTCTTT	CASSQGQELGTEAFF
.	TRBV9	TRBJ2-7	.	TGTGCCAGCAGCGTTGAGGCAGGGTACTCCTACGAGCAGTACTTC	CASSVEAGYSYEQYF
many	TRBV25-1	TRBJ1-1	.	TGTGCCAGCAGTGACACCAGTCGTCGGCGAGCTTTCTTT	CASSDTSRRRAFF
.	TRBV3-1	TRBJ1-5	TRBD1	TGTGCCAGCAGCCAAGGAAGTCGAGGGACAGGGGGCAATCAGCCCCAGCATTTT	CASSQGSRGTGGNQPQHF
few	TRBV7-8	TRBJ1-1	TRBD1	TGTGCCAGCAACTCCGGGACAGGGATGGGCACTGAAGCTTTCTTT	CASNSGTGMGTEAFF
many	TRBV3-1	TRBJ2-2	.	TGTGCCAGTTCGGTCGGTGGGGAGCTGTTTTTT	CASSVGGELFF
few	TRBV9	TRBJ2-7	TRBD2	TGTGCCAGCAGCAGGACTAGCGGGGGGGGGCGCGAGCAGTACTTC	CASSRTSGGGREQYF
few	TRBV20-1	TRBJ1-1	.	TGCAGTGCCCCTGGGCGGGGGTCGACAGGAGCTTTCTTT	CSAPGRGSTGAFF
few	TRBV12-3/TRBV12-4	TRBJ2-3	.	TGTGCCAGCAGTTCAGACGGAAAGTTCAATACGCAGTATTTT	CASSSDGKFNTQYF
.	TRBV5-1	TRBJ2-7	.	TGCGCCAGCAGCCCAACCGGGACTCCAGCGGACGAGCAGTACTTC	CASSPTGTPADEQYF
.	TRBV5-1	TRBJ1-5	.	TGCGCCAGCAGCCCGGACGGCCGCCCCAATCAGCCCCAGCATTTT	CASSPDGRPNQPQHF
.	TRBV27	TRBJ2-7	.	TGTGCCAGCAGAGAAAGGGGGTACGGTTACGAGCAGTACTTC	CASRERGYGYEQYF
many	TRBV5-1	TRBJ2-7	TRBD1	TGCGCCAGCAGCTCATCCCCGGGACAGGGGGCCTACGAGCAGTACTTC	CASSSSPGQGAYEQYF
many	TRBV6-1	TRBJ2-3	TRBD1	TGTGCCAGCAGTGGACAGGGGGATTCAGATACGCAGTATTTT	CASSGQGDSDTQYF
.	TRBV11-2	TRBJ2-1	.	TGTGCCAGCAGCCCCGTTTCTAGGTCACCGGACCACAATGAGCAGTTCTTC	CASSPVSRSPDHNEQFF
.	TRBV20-1	TRBJ2-7	.	TGCAGTGCCCACCCACAGGATAGGAGGGCCGGGTACGAGCAGTACTTC	CSAHPQDRRAGYEQYF
many	TRBV20-1	TRBJ2-7	.	TGCAGTGCTATGGGCTCCAACTCCTACGAGCAGTACTTC	CSAMGSNSYEQYF